A selection of T cell receptor beta chains follows, all from one sample in a study of graft-versus-host responses after intestinal transplantation. Profiled with immunoSEQ multiplex PCR; TCRdb holds only in-frame clones, not every one. The sample yields about 130,000 clones, about nine tenths seen once. Their antigen targets remain unknown. The specimen was unstimulated CD4+ T cells sorted from spleen or lymph node cells, collected before intestinal transplant. The receptors were gathered from a human donor who received an intestinal transplant. CDR3s include the opening cysteine and the closing phenylalanine or tryptophan. A D gene is named only where the DNA matches it firmly. Clone sizes are given selectively: once, few, many, or a class where the clone is expanded.

J gene: TRBJ2-7
V gene: TRBV9
clone size: few
D gene: NA
CDR3 protein: CASSAAPTYEQYF
CDR3 DNA: TGTGCCAGCAGCGCGGCCCCGACTTACGAGCAGTACTTC

J gene: TRBJ1-2
V gene: TRBV28
clone size: few
D gene: NA
CDR3 protein: CASSLLGNGLRGYTF
CDR3 DNA: TGTGCCAGCAGTTTATTAGGCAACGGCCTTAGAGGCTACACCTTC

J gene: TRBJ2-3
V gene: TRBV4-3
clone size: NA
D gene: NA
CDR3 protein: CASSQLSTDTQYF
CDR3 DNA: TGCGCCAGCAGCCAACTCAGCACAGATACGCAGTATTTT

J gene: TRBJ1-5
V gene: TRBV30
clone size: NA
D gene: NA
CDR3 protein: CAWSLGERGNQPQHF
CDR3 DNA: TGTGCCTGGAGTCTAGGAGAGAGGGGCAATCAGCCCCAGCATTTT

J gene: TRBJ1-5
V gene: TRBV11-2
clone size: NA
D gene: NA
CDR3 protein: CASSLRHLNQPQHF
CDR3 DNA: TGTGCCAGCAGCTTACGACACCTCAATCAGCCCCAGCATTTT

J gene: TRBJ2-7
V gene: TRBV2
clone size: NA
D gene: TRBD2
CDR3 protein: CASSQTREAYEQYF
CDR3 DNA: TGTGCCAGCAGCCAAACACGGGAGGCCTACGAGCAGTACTTC

J gene: TRBJ2-1
V gene: TRBV29-1
clone size: NA
D gene: NA
CDR3 protein: CSVVGANEQFF
CDR3 DNA: TGCAGCGTTGTAGGAGCGAATGAGCAGTTCTTC

J gene: TRBJ1-5
V gene: TRBV18
clone size: NA
D gene: NA
CDR3 protein: CASSPEGQPQHF
CDR3 DNA: TGTGCCAGCTCACCGGAGGGACAGCCCCAGCATTTT

J gene: TRBJ1-1
V gene: TRBV6-1
clone size: NA
D gene: NA
CDR3 protein: CASSDPRPAQSTEAFF
CDR3 DNA: TGTGCCAGCAGTGACCCCCGCCCGGCCCAGAGCACTGAAGCTTTCTTT

J gene: TRBJ1-4
V gene: TRBV11-1
clone size: NA
D gene: NA
CDR3 protein: CASSVRRNEKLFF
CDR3 DNA: TGTGCCAGCAGCGTCCGACGCAATGAAAAACTGTTTTTT

J gene: TRBJ2-7
V gene: TRBV19
clone size: NA
D gene: NA
CDR3 protein: CASSIAKTYEQYF
CDR3 DNA: TGTGCCAGTAGTATCGCTAAAACCTACGAGCAGTACTTC

J gene: TRBJ2-1
V gene: TRBV7-3
clone size: NA
D gene: TRBD2
CDR3 protein: CASSSLAGGPGDEQFF
CDR3 DNA: TGTGCCAGCAGCTCCCTAGCGGGAGGGCCTGGGGATGAGCAGTTCTTC

J gene: TRBJ1-1
V gene: TRBV5-1
clone size: NA
D gene: NA
CDR3 protein: CASSPLGNMNTEAFF
CDR3 DNA: TGCGCCAGCAGCCCCCTCGGGAACATGAACACTGAAGCTTTCTTT

J gene: TRBJ1-2
V gene: TRBV19
clone size: NA
D gene: TRBD1
CDR3 protein: CASSPDRVQGYTF
CDR3 DNA: TGTGCCAGTAGTCCGGACAGGGTTCAAGGCTACACCTTC

J gene: TRBJ1-1
V gene: TRBV29-1
clone size: NA
D gene: NA
CDR3 protein: CSVETANTEAFF
CDR3 DNA: TGCAGCGTTGAAACAGCAAACACTGAAGCTTTCTTT

J gene: TRBJ2-7
V gene: TRBV6-1
clone size: few
D gene: NA
CDR3 protein: CASSEAILSYEQYF
CDR3 DNA: TGTGCTAGCAGTGAAGCGATCCTATCCTACGAGCAGTACTTC

J gene: TRBJ1-1
V gene: TRBV7-6
clone size: NA
D gene: NA
CDR3 protein: CASSLSPGTEAFF
CDR3 DNA: TGTGCCAGCAGCCTCAGCCCAGGGACTGAAGCTTTCTTT

J gene: TRBJ2-1
V gene: TRBV7-9
clone size: NA
D gene: TRBD2
CDR3 protein: CASSLSGRTYNEQFF
CDR3 DNA: TGTGCCAGCAGCTTAAGCGGGAGGACCTACAATGAGCAGTTCTTC

J gene: TRBJ2-1
V gene: TRBV7-9
clone size: NA
D gene: NA
CDR3 protein: CASSLRNEQFF
CDR3 DNA: TGTGCCAGCAGCTTGAGGAATGAGCAGTTCTTC

J gene: TRBJ2-1
V gene: TRBV25-1
clone size: NA
D gene: NA
CDR3 protein: CASSEFRPGATFF
CDR3 DNA: TGTGCCAGCAGTGAATTCCGGCCAGGGGCGACGTTCTTC

J gene: TRBJ1-2
V gene: TRBV28
clone size: NA
D gene: NA
CDR3 protein: CASSPPTVYGYTF
CDR3 DNA: TGTGCCAGCAGTCCACCGACAGTTTATGGCTACACCTTC

J gene: TRBJ2-7
V gene: TRBV28
clone size: once
D gene: NA
CDR3 protein: CASDTPLSYEQYF
CDR3 DNA: TGTGCCAGTGATACACCGCTCTCCTACGAGCAGTACTTC

J gene: TRBJ2-7
V gene: TRBV5-6
clone size: NA
D gene: TRBD2
CDR3 protein: CASSRGSGRIHEQYF
CDR3 DNA: TGTGCCAGCAGCCGAGGTAGCGGGAGGATCCACGAGCAGTACTTC

J gene: TRBJ1-5
V gene: TRBV5-1
clone size: NA
D gene: NA
CDR3 protein: CASSLVPGPANQPQHF
CDR3 DNA: TGCGCCAGCAGCTTGGTTCCGGGCCCTGCGAATCAGCCCCAGCATTTT

J gene: TRBJ1-1
V gene: TRBV9
clone size: few
D gene: NA
CDR3 protein: CASSGRQGSEAFF
CDR3 DNA: TGTGCCAGCAGCGGACGCCAGGGATCTGAAGCTTTCTTT

J gene: TRBJ2-2
V gene: TRBV4-1
clone size: NA
D gene: NA
CDR3 protein: CASSQVATGELFF
CDR3 DNA: TGCGCCAGCAGCCAGGTTGCCACCGGGGAGCTGTTTTTT

J gene: TRBJ2-5
V gene: TRBV7-2
clone size: NA
D gene: NA
CDR3 protein: CASSSQGPQTQYF
CDR3 DNA: TGTGCCAGCAGCTCCCAAGGCCCCCAGACCCAGTACTTC

J gene: TRBJ2-2
V gene: TRBV5-4
clone size: NA
D gene: NA
CDR3 protein: CASSLGTVNTGELFF
CDR3 DNA: TGTGCCAGCAGCTTGGGGACAGTGAACACCGGGGAGCTGTTTTTT

J gene: TRBJ2-7
V gene: TRBV28
clone size: NA
D gene: NA
CDR3 protein: CASSLPPRWPSSYEQYF
CDR3 DNA: TGTGCCAGCAGTTTGCCCCCGAGGTGGCCAAGCTCCTACGAGCAGTACTTC

J gene: TRBJ2-3
V gene: TRBV4-1
clone size: NA
D gene: NA
CDR3 protein: CASSQVSSTDTQYF
CDR3 DNA: TGCGCCAGCAGCCAAGTTAGTAGCACAGATACGCAGTATTTT